Listed here are 22 T cell receptor beta chains from one sample, sequenced in a study of cytomegalovirus exposure and HLA in healthy donors. In the PCR, 60 Vbeta and 13 Jbeta primers were used. Libraries were prepared by immunoSEQ multiplex PCR; TCRdb keeps only in-frame clonotypes and omits some of them. The sample lists fewer than 200,000 clones, around 80% occurring once. Sequenced input: PBMCs. All receptors come from a woman between 50 and 59 years old in good health and CMV-seropositive.

The J gene is TRBJ1-5, the V gene TRBV19; D remains ambiguous. There are 14 residues in the CDR3. V was trimmed by 5 bases and J by 1 base, leaving 9 bases between them. Germline assignment: CDR1 LNHDA and CDR2 SQIVND (reference sequence). CDR3 sequence: CASSSHESNQPQHF. CDR3 coding DNA: TGTGCCAGTAGTTCCCACGAGAGCAATCAGCCCCAGCATTTT.

This rearrangement joins TRBV20-1 to TRBJ1-2; no clear D gene. Germline V gene lookup returns CDR1 DFQATT and CDR2 SNEGSKA (reference sequence). The CDR3 consists of 11 residues. Trimming removed 4 bases from V and 2 bases from J, with 5 bases in between. Written as DNA, the CDR3 is TGCAGTGCTAACTTGAACTATGGCTACACCTTC. Protein product: CSANLNYGYTF.

The chain has TRBV27 and TRBJ2-7; D might be TRBD1 (5 bases). In germline, CDR1 is MNHEY, CDR2 SMNVEV (reference sequence). CDR3 length equals 16 residues. The germline V and J ends were trimmed by 0 bases and 2 bases, with 14 bases remaining between them. CDR3 sequence: CASSLSIRGSAYEQYF. The CDR3 DNA is TGTGCCAGCAGTTTATCCATAAGGGGATCTGCCTACGAGCAGTACTTC.

The chain links TRBV5-1 to TRBJ1-2; 11 bases line up with TRBD1. The CDR3 length is 18 residues. Germline values: CDR1 SGHRS, CDR2 YFSETQ. Trimming cost V 3 bases and J 4 bases; bases outside gene matches: 14. The DNA of the CDR3 is TGCGCCAGCAGCTCGACCGTGCCGGGACAGGGGGAGGGCTATGGCTACACCTTC. This encodes CASSSTVPGQGEGYGYTF.

For the CDR3, the DNA is TGCAGCGGGACGGGGGTGCAGGAGACCCAGTACTTC. Residues: CSGTGVQETQYF. The chain couples TRBV29-1 to TRBJ2-5; D possibly corresponds to TRBD2 (6 bases). The V end was cut by 7 bases, the J end by 5 bases, with 14 bases between. Germline V gene sequence: CDR1 SQVTM, CDR2 ANQGSEA. CDR3 length: 12 residues. The entire variable domain, with the rest obtained from reference TRBV29-1 and TRBJ2-5, is as follows: SAVISQKPSRDICQRGTSLTIQCQVDSQVTMMFWYRQQPGQSLTLIATANQGSEATYESGFVIDKFPISRPNLTFSTLTVSNMSPEDSSIYLCSGTGVQETQYFGPGTRLLVL.

The rearrangement joins TRBV4-1 to TRBJ1-5, with 12 bases matching TRBD1. The length of the CDR3 is 18 residues. V dropped 3 bases and J dropped 6; count of bases not matched to a gene: 12. The germline CDR1 and CDR2 sequences are MGHRA and YSYEKL. Here the CDR3 reads CASSHPGTGGQVAQPQHF. For the CDR3, the DNA is TGCGCCAGCAGCCATCCCGGGACAGGGGGCCAAGTTGCTCAGCCCCAGCATTTT.

This clone was observed once. The genes are TRBV6-1 and TRBJ2-1; 7 bases are a match to TRBD1. The CDR3 covers 12 residues. Per germline, CDR1 MNHNS and CDR2 SASEGT. V shed 6 bases, J shed 10 bases, and the junction held 6 bases outside the gene matches. DNA for the CDR3: TGTGCCAGCAGGTCAACAGGGGACGAGCAGTTCTTC. It translates to CASRSTGDEQFF.

The chain combines TRBV19 with TRBJ2-1, with TRBD2 matching 7 bases. This CDR3 region has 13 residues. The V segment lost 6 bases and the J segment 2 bases; nucleotides outside the gene matches: 1. Germline values: CDR1 LNHDA, CDR2 SQIVND (reference sequence). CDR3 in amino acids: CASRREPYNEQFF. CDR3 DNA: TGTGCCAGTAGGCGGGAGCCCTACAATGAGCAGTTCTTC.

The chain is built from TRBV6-5 and TRBJ1-4, with TRBD1 identical over 11 bases. Germline V CDR1 and CDR2: MNHEY, SVGAGI. CDR3 size: 15 residues. Trimming cost V 6 bases and J 4 bases; bases outside gene matches: 4. The DNA of the CDR3 is TGTGCCAGCAGGGGACAGGGGGTAATTAATGAAAAACTGTTTTTT. It codes for CASRGQGVINEKLFF.

This clone showed up just once. The chain is built from TRBV2 and TRBJ2-3; D might be TRBD2 (5 bases). The germline V gene has CDR1 SNHLY and CDR2 FYNNEI. This CDR3 is 15 amino acids long. The ends were cut back, 6 bases at V and 0 bases at J, with 13 bases in the middle. The CDR3 region has the DNA TGTGCCAGCAGGAGGCGGACTCGCAGCACAGATACGCAGTATTTT. The encoded protein is CASRRRTRSTDTQYF.

This chain links TRBV7-2 with TRBJ2-2, with 8 bases identical to TRBD1. CDR1 is SGHTA and CDR2 is FQGNSA in the germline V gene. This CDR3 contains 16 residues. Trimming removed 5 bases from V and 2 bases from J; junction bases left unmatched: 7. CDR3 loop: CASSPQGARNTGELFF. CDR3 bases: TGTGCCAGCAGCCCTCAGGGGGCGCGTAACACCGGGGAGCTGTTTTTT. Full variable domain (rest looked up from reference TRBV7-2 and TRBJ2-2): GAGVSQSPSNKVTEKGKDVELRCDPISGHTALYWYRQSLGQGLEFLIYFQGNSAPDKSGLPSDRFSAERTGGSVSTLTIQRTQQEDSAVYLCASSPQGARNTGELFFGEGSRLTVL.

This clone was counted between two and nine times. Germline is not matched at one junction end, which may reflect a read error. The chain recombines TRBV5-1 with TRBJ2-5, with 12 bases that match TRBD2. CDR1 SGHRS and CDR2 YFSETQ come from the germline V gene. This CDR3 is built from 15 residues. Here the CDR3 DNA reads TGCGCCAGCAGTTTGGAAGGGACTAGCGGGCGACTCTTGTACTTC. The encoded protein is CASSLEGTSGRLLYF.

The chain combines TRBV15 with TRBJ1-4; weak D call: TRBD1 (6 bases). The CDR3 is 14 residues long. V was clipped by 9 bases and J by 5 bases, with 16 bases between them. Per the germline V gene, CDR1 is LNHNV and CDR2 is YYDKDF (reference sequence). The CDR3: CATKRTALNEKLFF. The CDR3 nucleotides are TGTGCCACGAAACGGACAGCCCTAAATGAAAAACTGTTTTTT.

J is TRBJ1-3 and V is TRBV4-2, with D possibly matching TRBD1 (6 bases). The length of the CDR3 is 16 residues. Trimming took off 1 base at V and 4 bases at J, with 14 bases between the two ends. Germline lookup yields CDR1 LGHNA and CDR2 YNFKEQ. The CDR3 region has the DNA TGTGCCAGCAGCCAAGGGGCGGGGGCGGTAGGAAACACCATATATTTT. This gives the protein CASSQGAGAVGNTIYF.

As DNA, the CDR3 is TGTGCCAGCAGCTCTATAAGGGGCCTACCTTACACTGAAGCTTTCTTT. Amino acid sequence: CASSSIRGLPYTEAFF. The rearrangement joins TRBV11-1 to TRBJ1-1, with D possibly being TRBD1 (5 bases). This CDR3 comprises 16 residues. Germline CDR1 SGHAT, CDR2 FQDESV (reference sequence). Trimming took 4 bases from V and 3 from J, leaving 18 bases between them.

In this sample, this clone turned up once. The chain employs TRBV2 and TRBJ1-1; TRBD1 agrees at 9 bases. Germline V gene sequence: CDR1 SNHLY, CDR2 FYNNEI. The CDR3 loop spans 15 amino acids. The junction had 7 bases not matched to a gene; V was cut back by 2 bases and J by 6 bases. CDR3 residues: CASSEFGQGLAEAFF. The CDR3 nucleotides read TGTGCCAGCAGTGAATTCGGACAGGGGTTGGCTGAAGCTTTCTTT.

Comment on this clone: Other DNA sequences of this sample code for an identical CDR3. The rearrangement joins TRBV27 to TRBJ1-6; D is perhaps TRBD1 (5 bases). Trimming removed 1 base from V and 11 bases from J, with 12 bases in between. Germline lookup yields CDR1 MNHEY and CDR2 SMNVEV (reference sequence). CDR3 length: 14 amino acids. The CDR3 region is CASSLWAGPAPLHF. CDR3 nucleotides: TGTGCCAGCAGTTTATGGGCAGGGCCGGCACCCCTCCACTTT.

The gene calls are TRBV4-3 and TRBJ1-2; 9 nucleotides match TRBD1. Germline V gene sequence: CDR1 LGHNA, CDR2 YSLEER. Losses at the gene ends were 0 bases for V and 14 bases for J; bases not matched to a gene: 10. The CDR3 extends over 14 amino acids. The CDR3 reads CASSQDERDRAVTF. The DNA for the CDR3 is TGCGCCAGCAGCCAAGATGAAAGGGACAGGGCTGTTACCTTC.

In nucleotides, the CDR3 is TGTGCCAGCAGTGTGGGGGACAGGGTTCGGTATGGCTACACCTTC. Translation: CASSVGDRVRYGYTF. V gene TRBV2 combines with J gene TRBJ1-2; TRBD1 aligns across 9 bases. This CDR3 is 15 amino acids long. V lost 4 bases, J lost 5 bases, and 8 bases stayed unmatched. Germline loops: CDR1 SNHLY, CDR2 FYNNEI. The whole variable domain, remainder taken from reference TRBV2 and TRBJ1-2, is EPEVTQTPSHQVTQMGQEVILRCVPISNHLYFYWYRQILGQKVEFLVSFYNNEISEKSEIFDDQFSVERPDGSNFTLKIRSTKLEDSAMYFCASSVGDRVRYGYTFGSGTRLTVV.

This clone was counted a few times. This chain links TRBV19 with TRBJ1-4; 9 bases align to TRBD1. Germline V gene lookup returns CDR1 LNHDA and CDR2 SQIVND (reference sequence). Germline trimming cut 5 bases from V and 1 base from J; bases unmatched to any gene: 2. CDR3 length: 15 amino acids. CDR3 sequence: CASSRTGETNEKLFF. As DNA, the CDR3 is TGTGCCAGTAGTCGGACAGGGGAAACTAATGAAAAACTGTTTTTT.

This sequence joins TRBV27 and TRBJ2-5; D call uncertain. The J call may not be correct, given that the DNA end is closer to TRBJ2-7. The CDR3 is made up of 14 amino acids. Germline values: CDR1 MNHEY, CDR2 SMNVEV (reference sequence). CDR3 nucleotides: TGTGCCAGCAGTCGAGAGCTGGACTCCTACGAGCAGTACTTC. Translation: CASSRELDSYEQYF.

This chain uses TRBV27 with TRBJ1-2; D may be TRBD1 (5 bases). The V and J ends lost 11 bases and 5 bases respectively, with 15 bases between them. Germline-derived CDR1 and CDR2 are MNHEY and SMNVEV (reference sequence). This CDR3 is built from 12 residues. The CDR3 region is CAGRTGGYGYTF. The DNA of the CDR3 is TGTGCCGGCCGGACCGGGGGGTATGGCTACACCTTC.